A single sample is the source of the 31 T cell receptor beta chains below, sequenced in a study of T cells in localized non-small cell lung cancer. Sequenced by immunoSEQ multiplex PCR; TCRdb stores in-frame clones only, minus some. The profile shows over 50,000 clones, roughly 88% of them singletons. The sample here was peripheral blood, taken before any cancer treatment. The receptor source for this set is a woman between 35 and 70 years old with stage I lung adenocarcinoma.

The rearrangement links TRBV4-2 to TRBJ2-1, with TRBD2 matching 8 bases. The CDR3 extends over 16 amino acids. The V segment lost 0 bases and the J segment 5 bases; nucleotides outside the gene matches: 6. In germline, CDR1 is LGHNA, CDR2 YNFKEQ. CDR3 region: CASSQDIGTSNNEQFF. The CDR3 coding sequence is TGTGCCAGCAGCCAAGATATCGGGACTAGTAACAATGAGCAGTTCTTC.

The gene calls are TRBV19 and TRBJ2-5; 12 bases align to TRBD2. The end of the DNA fits TRBJ2-7 better, so the J call may be wrong. The CDR3 covers 16 residues. CDR1 and CDR2 (germline): LNHDA, SQIVND (reference sequence). The CDR3: CASSILAGGISYEQYF. As DNA, the CDR3 is TGTGCCAGTAGTATTCTAGCGGGAGGGATTTCCTACGAGCAGTACTTC.

The chain has TRBV28 and TRBJ1-6; D unclear. CDR3 length equals 14 residues. Germline CDR1 is MDHEN and CDR2 is SYDVKM. V lost 5 bases and J lost 6, with 11 bases in between. This CDR3 reads CASSPISFNSPLHF. The DNA of the CDR3 is TGTGCCAGCAGTCCCATATCTTTTAATTCACCCCTCCACTTT.

The rearrangement links TRBV5-4 to TRBJ1-3; 10 positions match TRBD1. Per the germline V gene, CDR1 is SGHNT and CDR2 is YYREEE (reference sequence). J gave up 3 bases and V 0 bases, and 6 bases lay outside the gene matches. The CDR3 is 17 amino acids. CDR3 sequence reads: CASSLAPTGGGGNTIYF. CDR3 bases: TGTGCCAGCAGCTTGGCCCCGACAGGGGGCGGTGGAAACACCATATATTTT.

The CDR3 spells CASIPGFEGTGAAEQYF. The DNA of the CDR3 is TGTGCCAGCATTCCCGGGTTCGAGGGGACAGGGGCAGCCGAGCAGTACTTC. The chain is built from TRBV28 and TRBJ2-7, with 10 positions matching TRBD1. V was pared by 7 bases and J by 6 bases, with 18 bases of the junction left unmatched. Germline values: CDR1 MDHEN, CDR2 SYDVKM. This CDR3 has 17 residues.

This sequence joins TRBV19 and TRBJ1-3; D is undetermined. V was shortened by 2 bases and J by 2 bases, with 16 bases between the two germline ends. Per germline, CDR1 LNHDA and CDR2 SQIVND (reference sequence). The CDR3 is made up of 17 amino acids. For the CDR3, the DNA is TGTGCCAGTAGTATAACCGGCCAGACGGGTGCTGGAAACACCATATATTTT. Residues: CASSITGQTGAGNTIYF.

J is TRBJ2-1 and V is TRBV18, with TRBD2 matching 8 bases. V was clipped by 4 bases and J by 5 bases; unmatched bases: 10. CDR3 length equals 16 residues. Germline V lookup: CDR1 KGHSH, CDR2 LQKENI. Here the CDR3 reads CASSQRGGAGDNEQFF. The CDR3 region has the DNA TGTGCCAGCTCACAACGAGGGGGAGCGGGAGACAATGAGCAGTTCTTC.

The chain employs TRBV5-1 and TRBJ2-7; D not certain. The V and J ends lost 0 bases and 3 bases respectively, with 10 bases between them. Germline V lookup: CDR1 SGHRS, CDR2 YFSETQ. The CDR3 has 14 residues. The CDR3 region is CASSLELLYYEQYF. CDR3 in DNA: TGCGCCAGCAGCTTGGAATTACTATACTACGAGCAGTACTTC. The complete variable domain, with remaining parts taken from reference TRBV5-1 and TRBJ2-7, reads KAGVTQTPRYLIKTRGQQVTLSCSPISGHRSVSWYQQTPGQGLQFLFEYFSETQRNKGNFPGRFSGRQFSNSRSEMNVSTLELGDSALYLCASSLELLYYEQYFGPGTRLTVT.

This chain connects TRBV6-1 to TRBJ2-1; D remains ambiguous. CDR1 and CDR2 from the germline V gene are MNHNS and SASEGT. V was pared by 5 bases and J by 0 bases, with 11 bases between. The CDR3 loop spans 15 amino acids. CDR3 coding DNA: TGTGCCAGCAGTTCCGAGCCGACCTCCTACAATGAGCAGTTCTTC. This translates into CASSSEPTSYNEQFF.

This clone was observed a single time. The chain couples TRBV11-3 to TRBJ2-5; no definite D call. Germline CDR1 is SGHNT and CDR2 is YENEEA. V dropped 1 base and J dropped 5 bases, with 14 bases sitting between them. This CDR3 region has 15 residues. This CDR3 is CASSLVSGSAETQYF. CDR3 DNA: TGTGCCAGCAGCTTAGTATCCGGGTCGGCGGAGACCCAGTACTTC. Combining the CDR3 with reference TRBV11-3 and TRBJ2-5 gives the whole variable domain EAGVVQSPRYKIIEKKQPVAFWCNPISGHNTLYWYLQNLGQGPELLIRYENEEAVDDSQLPKDRFSAERLKGVDSTLKIQPAELGDSAVYLCASSLVSGSAETQYFGPGTRLLVL.

The rearrangement joins TRBV5-1 to TRBJ2-1, with D possibly being TRBD1 (6 bases). The V end was cut by 0 bases, the J end by 2 bases, with 9 bases between. The CDR3 has 15 residues. Germline CDR1 is SGHRS and CDR2 is YFSETQ. CDR3 region: CASSLVQGAYNEQFF. The CDR3 DNA follows: TGCGCCAGCAGCTTGGTACAGGGAGCCTACAATGAGCAGTTCTTC.

This chain joins TRBV5-4 and TRBJ1-1; D is unclear. Germline values: CDR1 SGHNT, CDR2 YYREEE (reference sequence). V was clipped by 0 bases and J by 2 bases, with 5 bases between them. This CDR3 is 13 amino acids long. This CDR3 reads CASSLEANTEAFF. The CDR3 nucleotides read TGTGCCAGCAGCTTGGAGGCAAACACTGAAGCTTTCTTT. Complete variable domain (other parts from reference TRBV5-4 and TRBJ1-1): ETGVTQSPTHLIKTRGQQVTLRCSSQSGHNTVSWYQQALGQGPQFIFQYYREEENGRGNFPPRFSGLQFPNYSSELNVNALELDDSALYLCASSLEANTEAFFGQGTRLTVV.

The V call is TRBV9, the J call TRBJ1-1; D possibly corresponds to TRBD1 (5 bases). This CDR3 contains 14 residues. Trimming removed 3 bases at V and 0 bases at J, with 9 bases between. Germline lookup yields CDR1 SGDLS and CDR2 YYNGEE. DNA of the CDR3: TGTGCCAGCAGCGCGGGACGGGTGAACACTGAAGCTTTCTTT. Protein: CASSAGRVNTEAFF.

The genes are TRBV19 and TRBJ1-5; D is perhaps TRBD1 (5 bases). Germline V gene lookup returns CDR1 LNHDA and CDR2 SQIVND (reference sequence). V was pared by 4 bases and J by 7 bases, with 14 bases between. The CDR3 consists of 14 residues. CDR3 region: CASSKGDFGQPQHF. The CDR3, as DNA: TGTGCCAGTAGTAAAGGGGATTTCGGCCAGCCCCAGCATTTT. The full variable domain, with the rest looked up from reference TRBV19 and TRBJ1-5, is DGGITQSPKYLFRKEGQNVTLSCEQNLNHDAMYWYRQDPGQGLRLIYYSQIVNDFQKGDIAEGYSVSREKKESFPLTVTSAQKNPTAFYLCASSKGDFGQPQHFGDGTRLSIL.

This rearrangement joins TRBV4-2 to TRBJ1-2; D unresolved. Trimming left V 1 base short and J 3 bases short, with 9 bases between. CDR1 is LGHNA, CDR2 YNFKEQ, per germline. This CDR3 is 14 amino acids long. The CDR3 loop reads CASSQAGQHYGYTF. CDR3 in DNA: TGTGCCAGCAGCCAAGCCGGGCAGCACTATGGCTACACCTTC.

The V and J genes are TRBV4-3 and TRBJ2-7; 8 nucleotides agree with TRBD2. Germline values: CDR1 LGHNA, CDR2 YSLEER. After removal of 4 bases from V and 4 bases from J, the junction contained 12 bases not matched to a gene. The CDR3 spans 16 residues. The CDR3: CASSRGSGTSSYEQYF. The CDR3, as DNA: TGCGCCAGCAGCCGGGGTAGCGGGACCTCCTCGTACGAGCAGTACTTC.

The J gene is TRBJ2-3, the V gene TRBV29-1; 9 bases fit TRBD1. V trimming: 0 bases; J trimming: 4 bases; junction bases outside the gene matches: 8. From germline, CDR1 is SQVTM and CDR2 ANQGSEA. This CDR3 is built from 16 residues. The CDR3 here is CSVEDLITGGSDTQYF. DNA of the CDR3: TGCAGCGTTGAAGACCTCATAACAGGGGGCTCAGATACGCAGTATTTT.

The rearrangement joins TRBV5-1 to TRBJ1-1, with TRBD1 matching 7 bases. Trimming removed 4 bases from V and 6 bases from J; junction bases left unmatched: 12. The CDR3 is 15 residues long. The germline V gene has CDR1 SGHRS and CDR2 YFSETQ. The CDR3 sequence is CASSELQGNPAEAFF. CDR3 nucleotides: TGCGCCAGCAGCGAACTACAGGGGAATCCTGCTGAAGCTTTCTTT.

The chain combines TRBV27 with TRBJ2-5; 7 bases are a match to TRBD2. V gave up 8 bases and J gave up 5 bases; unmatched junction bases: 5. Germline values: CDR1 MNHEY, CDR2 SMNVEV (reference sequence). The CDR3 has 12 amino acids. CDR3 nucleotide sequence: TGTGCCAGCCGGGGGGATGACGAGACCCAGTACTTC. Translation: CASRGDDETQYF.

This chain's CDR3 is CAWIPLAERRTDTQYF. The CDR3, as DNA: TGTGCCTGGATTCCTCTAGCGGAGCGGCGCACAGATACGCAGTATTTT. The V gene is TRBV30, the J gene TRBJ2-3; 7 bases agree with TRBD2. Trimming at V came to 4 bases and at J to 1 base, leaving 11 bases not matched to a gene. Germline CDR1 reads GTSNPN; CDR2 reads SVGIG (reference sequence). CDR3 length: 16 amino acids.

This sequence joins TRBV7-8 and TRBJ1-4, with D hard to call. The CDR3 length is 14 residues. The V gene lost 2 bases and the J gene lost 0 bases, with 4 bases spanning the gap. Germline-derived CDR1 and CDR2 are SGHVS and FQNEAQ. This CDR3 reads CASSLLATNEKLFF. The CDR3 nucleotides are TGTGCCAGCAGCTTACTTGCAACTAATGAAAAACTGTTTTTT.

The rearrangement links TRBV2 to TRBJ1-3; 7 nucleotides align to TRBD1. Germline CDR1 reads SNHLY; CDR2 reads FYNNEI. CDR3 length: 14 residues. V gave up 6 bases and J gave up 5 bases; unmatched junction bases: 7. CDR3 residues: CASSYGTARNTIYF. The CDR3 DNA sequence: TGTGCCAGCAGCTACGGGACAGCCAGAAACACCATATATTTT. The full variable domain, in which reference TRBV2 and TRBJ1-3 provide the parts outside the CDR3, is EPEVTQTPSHQVTQMGQEVILRCVPISNHLYFYWYRQILGQKVEFLVSFYNNEISEKSEIFDDQFSVERPDGSNFTLKIRSTKLEDSAMYFCASSYGTARNTIYFGEGSWLTVV.

The chain employs TRBV6-1 and TRBJ2-7; the match to TRBD2 covers 9 bases. J was trimmed by 6 bases and V by 6 bases; bases with no gene match: 12. The CDR3 runs to 15 residues. Germline-derived CDR1 and CDR2 are MNHNS and SASEGT. CDR3 residues: CASRGTAREGAEQYF. In DNA form, the CDR3 reads TGTGCCAGCAGGGGGACAGCGCGGGAGGGGGCCGAGCAGTACTTC.

V gene TRBV13 combines with J gene TRBJ1-5; 7 bases line up with TRBD1. The length of the CDR3 is 18 residues. Germline V CDR1 and CDR2: PRHDT, FYEKMQ (reference sequence). Losses at the gene ends were 3 bases for V and 2 bases for J; bases not matched to a gene: 13. The chain's CDR3 is CASSFEGGAGGGNQPQHF. The CDR3 DNA reads TGTGCCAGCAGCTTCGAAGGGGGCGCCGGGGGAGGCAATCAGCCCCAGCATTTT.

The chain has TRBV18 and TRBJ1-3, with D unclear. The length of the CDR3 is 17 residues. V was cut by 3 bases and J by 0 bases, with 15 bases left in between. CDR1 KGHSH and CDR2 LQKENI come from the germline V gene. Written as DNA, the CDR3 is TGTGCCAGCTCACCGCTCTTAGTGGCAGGCTCTGGAAACACCATATATTTT. Its translation is CASSPLLVAGSGNTIYF.

This chain joins TRBV7-3 and TRBJ2-3; D is unclear. Germline V gene sequence: CDR1 SGHTA, CDR2 FQGTGA. This CDR3 is 14 amino acids long. Trimming took 5 bases from V and 1 from J, leaving 10 bases between them. CDR3 residues: CASSLNSGTDTQYF. The DNA for the CDR3 is TGTGCCAGCAGCCTAAACTCGGGCACAGATACGCAGTATTTT.

The chain employs TRBV19 and TRBJ1-2; D remains unclear. Germline CDR1 reads LNHDA; CDR2 reads SQIVND (reference sequence). The CDR3 length is 15 residues. With 3 bases removed from V and 4 bases from J, the gap between germline ends came to 15 bases. This chain's CDR3 is CASSIRWEGIYGYTF. CDR3 DNA sequence: TGTGCCAGTAGTATCCGTTGGGAGGGTATCTATGGCTACACCTTC.

This chain uses TRBV7-8 with TRBJ1-4; D is unresolved. Germline CDR1 reads SGHVS; CDR2 reads FQNEAQ. Trimming removed 5 bases from V and 0 bases from J, with 10 bases in between. The CDR3 runs to 15 residues. CDR3 sequence (DNA): TGTGCCAGCAGCCCGGGCCCTTCAACTAATGAAAAACTGTTTTTT. Protein sequence: CASSPGPSTNEKLFF.

This clone was recorded only once. The J gene is TRBJ2-7, the V gene TRBV28; D may be TRBD1 (5 bases). The germline V gene encodes CDR1 MDHEN and CDR2 SYDVKM. The CDR3 length is 16 residues. Trimming removed 5 bases from V and 3 bases from J, with 20 bases in between. DNA for the CDR3: TGTGCCAGCAGTCTCTCGGGTGGGGCGAGAGGCTACGAGCAGTACTTC. It yields the protein CASSLSGGARGYEQYF.

The V and J genes are TRBV5-8 and TRBJ1-4; 8 nucleotides line up with TRBD1. The V gene's germline CDR1 is SGHTS and CDR2 YDEGEE. V was clipped by 3 bases and J by 7 bases; unmatched bases: 5. The CDR3 totals 14 residues. In DNA form, the CDR3 reads TGTGCCAGCAGCTACGGACAGGGCGGTGAAAAACTGTTTTTT. It is translated as CASSYGQGGEKLFF.

This chain uses TRBV5-3 with TRBJ2-1; D unresolved. TRBV5-3 is classed as an ORF, of uncertain function. This CDR3 comprises 14 residues. V lost 9 bases, J lost 0 bases, and 13 bases lay in between. The CDR3 reads CATQPYNSYNEQFF. CDR3 bases: TGTGCCACACAGCCATACAACTCCTACAATGAGCAGTTCTTC.